The 16 T cell receptor beta chains in this list originate from one sample, sequenced in a study of OX40 agonist ivuxolimab in advanced cancers. Clones were sequenced by immunoSEQ multiplex PCR, and TCRdb holds only the in-frame ones, with some missing. The sample carries some 97,000 clones, around 90% recorded once. Sequenced material: CD4+ or CD8+ T cells sorted from blood, taken in a trial of the OX40 agonist ivuxolimab. These receptors were taken from an adult with an advanced solid tumor such as melanoma, head and neck, liver or kidney cancer.

Only a few counts were recorded for this clone. This chain uses TRBV7-8 with TRBJ1-1, with D tentatively TRBD1 (5 bases). V was shortened by 3 bases and J by 4 bases, with 9 bases between the two germline ends. Germline CDR1 and CDR2: SGHVS and FQNEAQ. The CDR3 spans 13 residues. The CDR3 reads CASSFSGATEAFF. For the CDR3, the DNA is TGTGCCAGCAGCTTTTCCGGGGCCACTGAAGCTTTCTTT.

The chain links TRBV29-1 to TRBJ2-5; 8 nucleotides match TRBD1. The CDR3 extends over 13 amino acids. Germline V gene lookup returns CDR1 SQVTM and CDR2 ANQGSEA. J was trimmed by 5 bases and V by 7 bases; bases with no gene match: 9. Here the CDR3 reads CSAGGQGLETQYF. In DNA, the CDR3 is TGCAGCGCCGGCGGACAGGGTCTGGAGACCCAGTACTTC.

The chain recombines TRBV7-2 with TRBJ1-4, with D uncertain. The V gene's germline CDR1 is SGHTA and CDR2 FQGNSA. V was shortened by 2 bases and J by 5 bases, with 12 bases between the two germline ends. This CDR3 spans 15 amino acids. CDR3 in DNA: TGTGCCAGCAGCTTACGGCCAGCGGGAAATGAAAAACTGTTTTTT. Its protein is CASSLRPAGNEKLFF.

V usage is TRBV5-4 and J usage is TRBJ2-3; TRBD1 is a possible D gene (6 bases). The CDR3 spans 15 residues. Germline V gene sequence: CDR1 SGHNT, CDR2 YYREEE (reference sequence). V lost 4 bases and J 1 base, leaving 13 bases between the germline ends. As DNA, the CDR3 is TGTGCCAGCAGCGCGGACAGTTACCGCACAGATACGCAGTATTTT. Translated: CASSADSYRTDTQYF.

This rearrangement joins TRBV4-1 to TRBJ2-1; 13 nucleotides align to TRBD2. The CDR3 runs 16 residues. CDR1 is MGHRA and CDR2 is YSYEKL in the germline V gene. With V trimmed by 5 bases and J by 9 bases, 10 bases remained unmatched. The CDR3 sequence: CASSSRRLAGGGEQFF. The CDR3, as DNA: TGCGCCAGCAGCTCGAGAAGACTAGCGGGGGGCGGTGAGCAGTTCTTC.

This chain links TRBV19 with TRBJ2-5; 9 positions agree with TRBD2. The CDR3 length is 14 residues. Germline CDR1 is LNHDA and CDR2 is SQIVND (reference sequence). Unmatched junction bases numbered 9, after V lost 6 bases and J lost 7 bases. The CDR3 loop reads CASRSRGGAGTQYF. As DNA, the CDR3 is TGTGCCAGTAGGTCCCGCGGGGGGGCGGGGACCCAGTACTTC.

The V gene is TRBV2, the J gene TRBJ1-6, with 9 positions matching TRBD1. The germline gives CDR1 SNHLY, CDR2 FYNNEI. The CDR3 contains 17 residues. J lost 7 bases, V lost 0 bases, and 7 bases had no gene match. CDR3 nucleotides: TGTGCCAGCAGTGAAGCCATAACAGGGGGCGAAAATTCACCCCTCCACTTT. It yields the protein CASSEAITGGENSPLHF.

V is TRBV28 and J is TRBJ2-7; the D gene is possibly TRBD1 (6 bases). Germline CDR1 MDHEN, CDR2 SYDVKM. This CDR3 has 15 amino acids. Trimming removed 3 bases at V and 5 bases at J, with 17 bases between. DNA of the CDR3: TGTGCCAGCAGTTTCCTCAGGGGTGGGGCACACGAGCAGTACTTC. It yields the protein CASSFLRGGAHEQYF.

This clone was observed a single time. This chain joins TRBV6-5 and TRBJ2-7, with D tentatively TRBD1 or TRBD2 (5 bases each). The V gene lost 1 base and the J gene lost 6 bases, with 13 bases spanning the gap. The CDR3 runs to 14 residues. The germline V gene encodes CDR1 MNHEY and CDR2 SVGAGI. The CDR3 sequence: CASSYFPRAGEQYF. In DNA, the CDR3 is TGTGCCAGCAGTTACTTCCCCAGGGCGGGCGAGCAGTACTTC.

The CDR3, as DNA: TGTGCCAGCAGTCCCGGGGACAGGGGAGACACAGATACGCAGTATTTT. Amino acids: CASSPGDRGDTDTQYF. V and J are TRBV25-1 and TRBJ2-3; 10 bases agree with TRBD1. Trimming took 5 bases from V and 2 from J; bases not matched to a gene: 7. The length of the CDR3 is 16 residues. Per the germline V gene, CDR1 is MGHDK and CDR2 is SYGVNS.

V usage is TRBV6-1 and J usage is TRBJ1-4; maybe TRBD1 (5 bases). Germline CDR1 reads MNHNS; CDR2 reads SASEGT. V gave up 5 bases and J gave up 5 bases, with 12 bases separating them. The CDR3 runs to 14 residues. The DNA for the CDR3 is TGTGCCAGCAGTTCGCAGGGATTAAATGAAAAACTGTTTTTT. It encodes CASSSQGLNEKLFF.

J is TRBJ2-5 and V is TRBV27, with D tentatively TRBD1 (6 bases). The J call is uncertain, as TRBJ2-7 better fits the DNA end. Germline CDR1 reads MNHEY; CDR2 reads SMNVEV (reference sequence). CDR3 length: 14 residues. For the CDR3, the DNA is TGTGCCAGCAGGCGACAGGTTAGCTCCTACGAGCAGTACTTC. This gives the protein CASRRQVSSYEQYF.

About this clone itself: It is unclear where the CDR3 begins or ends on the DNA, so no DNA is shown, and the CDR3 is as TCRdb lists it. The rearrangement links TRBV21-1 to TRBJ2-6; the listed D gene, TRBD1, was not tested against the DNA. TRBV21-1 is a recognized pseudogene. The CDR3 length is 21 residues, termini included. Here the CDR3 reads CASSKEDSSKKWGSGANVLTF.

The gene calls are TRBV11-2 and TRBJ2-5, with a possible D match to TRBD1 (6 bases). The CDR3 has 15 residues. Per germline, CDR1 SGHAT and CDR2 FQNNGV. Deletions cut 1 base from V and 3 bases from J, with 12 bases between. For the CDR3, the DNA is TGTGCCAGCAGCTTAGCCCGGACAGCCAAAGAGACCCAGTACTTC. Translated, it gives CASSLARTAKETQYF.

This chain connects TRBV7-6 to TRBJ1-1; TRBD1 matches 7 bases. V lost 6 bases and J lost 1; bases outside the gene matches: 2. The CDR3 spans 13 residues. CDR1 and CDR2 (germline): SGHVS, FNYEAQ. The CDR3 DNA follows: TGTGCCAGCAGGAGGGGGCGGAACACTGAAGCTTTCTTT. Its protein is CASRRGRNTEAFF.

Written as DNA, the CDR3 is TGTGCCAGCAGCAATGCACTTAAGACCAACAATGAGCAGTTCTTC. Encoded protein: CASSNALKTNNEQFF. V gene TRBV11-2 combines with J gene TRBJ2-1, with D unresolved. CDR3 length: 15 amino acids. Trimming pared 5 bases from V and 5 bases from J, leaving 16 bases between. Germline values: CDR1 SGHAT, CDR2 FQNNGV.